This TCR beta chain was recovered during a study of T cells after yellow fever vaccination. Study-wide results and caveats: Contamination of FACS-sorted repertoires by abundant clonotypes from the bulk population could occur. Relatively few clonotypes were ones that appeared in both CD4 and CD8 compartments. Clones from primary vaccination mostly reappeared after the booster (less than 98% CD4, roughly 87% CD8).

A word on this clonotype: Its antigen remains unidentified.

One entry per CDR3 protein, called by TCRdb with MiXCR from the 5' RACE reads. The table records under 550,000 distinct CDR3 sequences, just over 20% of them present only once. Here the sequenced sample was PBMCs, taken about 20 days after the first yellow fever vaccination. This TCR derives from a man aged 18-30 years who received the YFV17D yellow fever vaccine.

In nucleotides, the CDR3 is TGTGCCAGCAGTGGACAGGTCCCCGACATTCAGTACTTC. The encoded protein is CASSGQVPDIQYF. The rearrangement uses TRBV2 and TRBJ2-4; a weak D match, TRBD1 (6 bases). CDR1 SNHLY and CDR2 FYNNEI come from the germline V gene. The ends were cut back, 4 bases at V and 8 bases at J, with 12 bases in the middle. There are 13 residues in the CDR3. The full variable domain, rest sourced from reference TRBV2 and TRBJ2-4, is EPEVTQTPSHQVTQMGQEVILRCVPISNHLYFYWYRQILGQKVEFLVSFYNNEISEKSEIFDDQFSVERPDGSNFTLKIRSTKLEDSAMYFCASSGQVPDIQYFGAGTRLSVL.